These 19 T cell receptor beta chains came from one sample sequenced in a study of blood T cell repertoires in COVID-19. The repertoire was sequenced with immunoSEQ multiplex PCR; TCRdb's copy has only in-frame clones and lacks some. There are around 150,000 clones in the sample; 77% occur only once, and approximately 9% lies in the top ten. What was sequenced was peripheral blood. These receptors were taken from a woman aged 50 to 60 with active or convalescent COVID-19.

The CDR3 region has the DNA TGTGCCAGCAGCCGTGACGGAGTTAATGAAAAACTGTTTTTT. It translates to CASSRDGVNEKLFF. The chain carries TRBV7-2 and TRBJ1-4, with D hard to call. Germline CDR1 reads SGHTA; CDR2 reads FQGNSA. Trimming took 5 bases from V and 4 from J, leaving 11 bases between them. The CDR3 extends over 14 amino acids. The complete variable domain, with remaining parts taken from reference TRBV7-2 and TRBJ1-4, reads GAGVSQSPSNKVTEKGKDVELRCDPISGHTALYWYRQSLGQGLEFLIYFQGNSAPDKSGLPSDRFSAERTGGSVSTLTIQRTQQEDSAVYLCASSRDGVNEKLFFGSGTQLSVL.

This clone showed up just a few times. The J gene is TRBJ1-2, the V gene TRBV28; D may be TRBD1 (5 bases). The CDR3 consists of 14 residues. The germline V gene encodes CDR1 MDHEN and CDR2 SYDVKM. Trimming cost V 2 bases and J 6 bases, with 13 bases left between them. The chain's CDR3 is CASSLLRVRDGYTF. CDR3 nucleotides: TGTGCCAGCAGTTTACTCAGGGTTCGGGATGGCTACACCTTC.

The chain couples TRBV19 to TRBJ2-6, with 13 bases fitting TRBD2. Germline assignment: CDR1 LNHDA and CDR2 SQIVND (reference sequence). V lost 6 bases to trimming and J lost 1 base; unmatched junction nucleotides: 12. The CDR3 length is 20 residues. The CDR3 loop reads CASSSTSAGLAGSGANVLTF. The CDR3 bases are TGTGCCAGTAGCAGTACCTCTGCGGGACTAGCGGGGTCTGGGGCCAACGTCCTGACTTTC.

This clone occurred a few times. The chain couples TRBV19 to TRBJ1-5; D unclear. Per germline, CDR1 LNHDA and CDR2 SQIVND (reference sequence). Trimming shortened V by 3 bases and J by 6 bases, and 18 bases separated the two germline ends. This CDR3 has 16 residues. For the CDR3, the DNA is TGTGCCAGTAGTATGAGGCTAGGTGGGGAGCGTCAGCCCCAGCATTTT. Its protein product is CASSMRLGGERQPQHF.

V usage is TRBV7-6 and J usage is TRBJ1-4; 10 nucleotides align to TRBD1. V shed 5 bases and J 7 bases; nucleotides not matched to a gene: 7. Per germline, CDR1 SGHVS and CDR2 FNYEAQ. This CDR3 contains 15 residues. CDR3 coding DNA: TGTGCCAGCAGCATAGGACAGGGGGGAGGTGAAAAACTGTTTTTT. This codes for CASSIGQGGGEKLFF.

This sequence joins TRBV28 and TRBJ2-7; 9 nucleotides align to TRBD2. The V and J ends lost 7 bases and 7 bases, in that order; junction bases with no gene match: 5. CDR1 is MDHEN and CDR2 is SYDVKM in the germline V gene. The CDR3 is 12 amino acids. The CDR3 reads CASIRTSGEQYF. In DNA, the CDR3 is TGTGCCAGCATTCGAACTAGCGGGGAGCAGTACTTC. Based on the CDR3 plus reference TRBV28 and TRBJ2-7, the full variable domain is DVKVTQSSRYLVKRTGEKVFLECVQDMDHENMFWYRQDPGLGLRLIYFSYDVKMKEKGDIPEGYSVSREKKERFSLILESASTNQTSMYLCASIRTSGEQYFGPGTRLTVT.

V gene TRBV25-1 combines with J gene TRBJ1-3; D possibly corresponds to TRBD1 (5 bases). CDR1 MGHDK and CDR2 SYGVNS come from the germline V gene. V dropped 1 base and J dropped 8 bases, with 12 bases sitting between them. CDR3 length: 14 amino acids. The CDR3 sequence: CASSESGREDTIYF. CDR3 DNA: TGTGCCAGCAGTGAATCCGGCAGGGAGGACACCATATATTTT.

The chain recombines TRBV9 with TRBJ1-3, with a possible D match to TRBD1 (6 bases). Trimming pared 3 bases from V and 2 bases from J, leaving 12 bases between. Germline V gene sequence: CDR1 SGDLS, CDR2 YYNGEE. This CDR3 is built from 15 residues. The CDR3 reads CASSGTGFAGNTIYF. CDR3 bases: TGTGCCAGCAGCGGAACAGGGTTCGCTGGAAACACCATATATTTT.

The V and J genes are TRBV7-2 and TRBJ1-2; 7 bases align to TRBD1. Trimming cost V 0 bases and J 4 bases; bases outside gene matches: 2. The CDR3 extends over 14 amino acids. The V gene's germline CDR1 is SGHTA and CDR2 FQGNSA. The CDR3 DNA follows: TGTGCCAGCAGCTTAGCGACAGGGAGCTATGGCTACACCTTC. Translating it yields CASSLATGSYGYTF.

This clone was seen once. This sequence joins TRBV11-3 and TRBJ2-2; TRBD1 agrees at 8 bases. The V gene's germline CDR1 is SGHNT and CDR2 YENEEA. V was pared by 5 bases and J by 0 bases, with 5 bases of the junction left unmatched. CDR3 size: 16 residues. For the CDR3, the DNA is TGTGCCAGCAGCGCCCGGACAGGGCCGAACACCGGGGAGCTGTTTTTT. Its translation: CASSARTGPNTGELFF.

The V and J genes are TRBV29-1 and TRBJ1-3; 9 bases fit TRBD1. Germline values: CDR1 SQVTM, CDR2 ANQGSEA. V was pared by 1 base and J by 1 base, with 2 bases of the junction left unmatched. The CDR3 contains 15 residues. The CDR3 here is CSVEGTGESGNTIYF. CDR3 DNA sequence: TGCAGCGTTGAAGGGACAGGGGAGTCTGGAAACACCATATATTTT.

This clone was counted between two and nine times. The rearrangement links TRBV24-1 to TRBJ2-7; 7 bases are shared with TRBD1. This CDR3 comprises 16 residues. With 1 base clipped from V and 0 bases from J, the junction kept 5 bases outside the gene matches. CDR1 is KGHDR and CDR2 is SFDVKD in the germline V gene. In DNA form, the CDR3 reads TGTGCCACCAGTGATTTACAGGGGCGAAGCTCCTACGAGCAGTACTTC. Protein: CATSDLQGRSSYEQYF.

V is TRBV13 and J is TRBJ2-6; TRBD1 agrees at 9 bases. Trimming at V came to 2 bases and at J to 2 bases, leaving 10 bases not matched to a gene. Germline loops: CDR1 PRHDT, CDR2 FYEKMQ (reference sequence). The CDR3 runs to 19 residues. CDR3 sequence (DNA): TGTGCCAGCAGCTTACCCCTCGGGACAGGGCCTACTGGGGCCAACGTCCTGACTTTC. It encodes CASSLPLGTGPTGANVLTF. The variable domain in full, completed from reference TRBV13 and TRBJ2-6, reads AAGVIQSPRHLIKEKRETATLKCYPIPRHDTVYWYQQGPGQDPQFLISFYEKMQSDKGSIPDRFSAQQFSDYHSELNMSSLELGDSALYFCASSLPLGTGPTGANVLTFGAGSRLTVL.

This clone was recorded once. The chain employs TRBV15 and TRBJ1-4, with D uncertain. This CDR3 comprises 14 residues. Germline CDR1 reads LNHNV; CDR2 reads YYDKDF (reference sequence). Trimming cost V 5 bases and J 7 bases, with 14 bases left between them. The CDR3 region is CATSVHRSGEKLFF. CDR3 DNA sequence: TGTGCCACCAGCGTCCACAGATCTGGTGAAAAACTGTTTTTT. Variable domain in full (rest from reference TRBV15 and TRBJ1-4): DAMVIQNPRYQVTQFGKPVTLSCSQTLNHNVMYWYQQKSSQAPKLLFHYYDKDFNNEADTPDNFQSRRPNTSFCFLDIRSPGLGDTAMYLCATSVHRSGEKLFFGSGTQLSVL.

The J gene is TRBJ2-1, the V gene TRBV9; no clear D. CDR1 and CDR2 (germline): SGDLS, YYNGEE. V was pared by 0 bases and J by 2 bases, with 12 bases between. The CDR3 runs 16 residues. CDR3 bases: TGTGCCAGCAGCGTAGCTCTCAGGTCCACCTACAATGAGCAGTTCTTC. As protein: CASSVALRSTYNEQFF.

This chain uses TRBV5-5 with TRBJ2-1; 12 nucleotides align to TRBD2. J was trimmed by 9 bases and V by 4 bases; bases with no gene match: 8. The CDR3 sequence is 15 residues long. The germline V gene encodes CDR1 SGHKS and CDR2 YYEKEE (reference sequence). The CDR3 nucleotides are TGTGCCAGCAGCCCAAGGACTAGCGGGGTTGGTGAGCAGTTCTTC. This codes for CASSPRTSGVGEQFF.

The rearrangement joins TRBV5-5 to TRBJ2-1; no firm D call. The CDR3 is 17 residues long. Germline V gives CDR1 SGHKS, CDR2 YYEKEE (reference sequence). V gave up 5 bases and J gave up 3 bases, with 21 bases separating them. CDR3 DNA: TGTGCCAGCAGTTTCTCTAACGAGCCCTTCCTCTACAATGAGCAGTTCTTC. Amino acids: CASSFSNEPFLYNEQFF.

This clone was found a few times. The chain uses TRBV11-2 and TRBJ1-4; 7 nucleotides line up with TRBD1. This CDR3 comprises 14 residues. The junction had 8 bases not matched to a gene; V was cut back by 5 bases and J by 8 bases. Germline CDR1 reads SGHAT; CDR2 reads FQNNGV. The CDR3 bases are TGTGCCAGCAGCGAAAGGACAGGCCAAGAAAAACTGTTTTTT. The encoded protein is CASSERTGQEKLFF.

V gene TRBV28 combines with J gene TRBJ1-1, with D possibly being TRBD1 (5 bases). The CDR3 sequence is 13 residues long. Trimming left V 1 base short and J 6 bases short, with 9 bases between. Germline lookup yields CDR1 MDHEN and CDR2 SYDVKM. CDR3 bases: TGTGCCAGCAGTTTATTCGGGGGTCCTGAAGCTTTCTTT. Translation: CASSLFGGPEAFF.